This T cell receptor (beta chain) is drawn from a study of response to subunit inactivated influenza vaccine. This CDR3 has 16 residues. Germline loops: CDR1 LGHDT, CDR2 YNNKEL (reference sequence). Germline trimming cut 3 bases from V and 4 bases from J; bases unmatched to any gene: 8. Points from the study as a whole: Only a handful of new T cells, the authors suggested, are recruited with each seasonal influenza vaccination.

With regard to this clonotype: What it binds is unknown.

TCRdb independently ran MiXCR on the RT-PCR reads; one entry per CDR3 protein. The table lists about 520,000 distinct CDR3 sequences, over 9.5% of them singletons, with less than 15% in the top ten. This sequence joins TRBV3-1 and TRBJ2-5; 10 bases match TRBD2. The sequenced sample was PBMCs from blood, obtained roughly 48 days after vaccination. The receptor was derived from a man aged 45-65 years who received an inactivated influenza vaccine. CDR3: CASSHLSGRSRETQYF. CDR3 DNA: TGTGCCAGCAGCCACCTTAGCGGGAGGAGCCGAGAGACCCAGTACTTC.